The 17 T cell receptor beta chains below come from one sample, sequenced in a study of human T cells and chemical hapten exposure. Total RNA was isolated from unfractionated whole blood. TCRdb passed the 5' RACE reads through MiXCR, listing each CDR3 protein once. This table holds roughly 120,000 distinct CDR3 sequences, around a fifth found once. These receptor sequences come from a human donor in good health.

This clonotype has more than one count but fewer than ten. The V and J genes are TRBV12-3 or TRBV12-4 and TRBJ1-5; TRBD1 is a possible D gene (6 bases). Trimming shortened V by 7 bases and J by 0 bases, and 19 bases separated the two germline ends. The CDR3 spans 17 residues. The CDR3: CASTRQAGEYSNQPQHF. In DNA form, the CDR3 reads TGTGCCAGCACGAGACAGGCAGGGGAATATAGCAATCAGCCCCAGCATTTT.

This clonotype came up once. This sequence joins TRBV9 and TRBJ1-4; D call uncertain. This CDR3 comprises 16 residues. Germline V lookup: CDR1 SGDLS, CDR2 YYNGEE. V lost 2 bases, J lost 4 bases, and 15 bases lay in between. CDR3 bases: TGTGCCAGCAGCGTCGAACCAGCGGCTATTAATGAAAAACTGTTTTTT. Encoded protein: CASSVEPAAINEKLFF.

There are a few counts of this clonotype. The chain employs TRBV6-6 and TRBJ2-3; no clear D. The germline V gene encodes CDR1 MNHNY and CDR2 SVGAGI (reference sequence). The V end was cut by 1 base, the J end by 0 bases, with 5 bases between. The CDR3 covers 14 residues. The CDR3 DNA sequence: TGTGCCAGCAGTTACTTGGCTAGCACAGATACGCAGTATTTT. Translation gives CASSYLASTDTQYF.

The rearrangement joins TRBV28 to TRBJ2-1; D gene ambiguous. V was pared by 1 base and J by 7 bases, with 5 bases between. Germline lookup yields CDR1 MDHEN and CDR2 SYDVKM. The CDR3 has 12 amino acids. The CDR3 nucleotides are TGTGCCAGCAGTTTATTAATGAATGAGCAGTTCTTC. Encoded protein: CASSLLMNEQFF. Full variable domain (missing parts from reference TRBV28 and TRBJ2-1): DVKVTQSSRYLVKRTGEKVFLECVQDMDHENMFWYRQDPGLGLRLIYFSYDVKMKEKGDIPEGYSVSREKKERFSLILESASTNQTSMYLCASSLLMNEQFFGPGTRLTVL.

This chain joins TRBV15 and TRBJ2-7; no clear D. The V gene's germline CDR1 is LNHNV and CDR2 YYDKDF (reference sequence). The CDR3 contains 13 residues. The ends were cut back, 0 bases at V and 6 bases at J, with 9 bases in the middle. The CDR3 sequence: CATSRDKGIEQYF. CDR3 DNA: TGTGCCACCAGCAGAGATAAAGGGATCGAGCAGTACTTC.

The chain is built from TRBV27 and TRBJ2-2; the match to TRBD1 covers 7 bases. V gave up 6 bases and J gave up 1 base; unmatched junction bases: 2. The CDR3 extends over 14 amino acids. Germline values: CDR1 MNHEY, CDR2 SMNVEV (reference sequence). Written as DNA, the CDR3 is TGTGCCAGCAGCTGGACAGGGAACACCGGGGAGCTGTTTTTT. Its translation is CASSWTGNTGELFF.

This chain joins TRBV6-6 and TRBJ2-5; a weak D match, TRBD2 (5 bases). Germline CDR1 reads MNHNY; CDR2 reads SVGAGI (reference sequence). The CDR3 sequence is 14 residues long. Trimming pared 6 bases from V and 5 bases from J, leaving 16 bases between. CDR3 nucleotides: TGTGCCAGCAGCCCCCGGTCGGGAAAGGAGACCCAGTACTTC. Its protein product is CASSPRSGKETQYF.

This clonotype has just a few counts. The CDR3 region is CASSERGLGPDTQYF. As DNA, the CDR3 is TGCGCCAGCAGTGAGCGGGGACTAGGCCCAGATACGCAGTATTTT. The genes are TRBV10-1 and TRBJ2-3; 8 nucleotides agree with TRBD2. Trimming at V came to 2 bases and at J to 4 bases, leaving 5 bases not matched to a gene. This CDR3 has 15 residues. Germline loops: CDR1 WNHNN, CDR2 SYGVQD (reference sequence).

V and J are TRBV18 and TRBJ2-5; 11 nucleotides agree with TRBD2. The junction had 6 bases not matched to a gene; V was cut back by 2 bases and J by 1 base. CDR1 KGHSH and CDR2 LQKENI come from the germline V gene. CDR3 length: 17 amino acids. The CDR3 region is CASSPSSGLAAQETQYF. The CDR3 DNA sequence: TGTGCCAGCTCACCATCGTCGGGACTAGCGGCCCAAGAGACCCAGTACTTC.

In this sample, this clonotype turned up a few times. The V call is TRBV6-2 or TRBV6-3, the J call TRBJ1-4; unclear D gene. The CDR3 spans 15 residues. Trimming stripped 6 bases from V and 0 bases from J, with 11 bases between. Germline-derived CDR1 and CDR2 are MNHEY and SVGEGT. Written as DNA, the CDR3 is TGTGCCAGCAGCTTCCGCCAGGCAACTAATGAAAAACTGTTTTTT. Encoded protein: CASSFRQATNEKLFF.

In its sample, this clonotype was seen a few times. The rearrangement links TRBV3-1 to TRBJ1-1; D gene unclear. This CDR3 spans 13 amino acids. V lost 0 bases and J 10 bases, leaving 12 bases between the germline ends. Germline V CDR1 and CDR2: LGHDT, YNNKEL (reference sequence). CDR3 region: CASSQEVPGGAFF. The CDR3 DNA reads as TGTGCCAGCAGCCAAGAGGTCCCCGGAGGAGCTTTCTTT. Looking up the rest from reference TRBV3-1 and TRBJ1-1 gives the full variable domain: DTAVSQTPKYLVTQMGNDKSIKCEQNLGHDTMYWYKQDSKKFLKIMFSYNNKELIINETVPNRFSPKSPDKAHLNLHINSLELGDSAVYFCASSQEVPGGAFFGQGTRLTVV.

The sample holds a few counts of this clonotype. As DNA, the CDR3 is TGTGCCAGCAGCCCCGGGACAGGGTCGAATGAGCAGTTCTTC. This translates into CASSPGTGSNEQFF. This chain uses TRBV3-1 with TRBJ2-1; 9 positions match TRBD1. With 4 bases clipped from V and 7 bases from J, the junction kept 5 bases outside the gene matches. CDR1 is LGHDT, CDR2 YNNKEL, per germline (reference sequence). The CDR3 length is 14 residues.

As concerns this clonotype: It may be a read error: a sequence one base away is much more abundant. The chain is built from TRBV6-1 and TRBJ1-1; D is ambiguous. The germline V gene has CDR1 MNHNS and CDR2 SASEGT. The CDR3 length is 12 residues. The CDR3 region has the DNA TGTGACAGCAGTTGGTACGGGCTAGAAGCTTTCTTT. This sequence encodes CDSSWYGLEAFF.

The V gene is TRBV5-4, the J gene TRBJ1-1; D is ambiguous. CDR1 is SGHNT, CDR2 YYREEE, per germline (reference sequence). The V gene lost 8 bases and the J gene lost 1 base, with 18 bases spanning the gap. CDR3 size: 15 residues. The CDR3 region is CASLAGLVPNTEAFF. The CDR3 DNA is TGTGCCAGTTTGGCGGGCCTCGTACCGAACACTGAAGCTTTCTTT.

This clonotype showed up just a few times. The CDR3 sequence is CASSRSGTNRGNQPQHF. DNA of the CDR3: TGTGCCAGCAGCAGATCCGGGACAAATAGGGGCAATCAGCCCCAGCATTTT. The gene calls are TRBV12-3 or TRBV12-4 and TRBJ1-5; perhaps TRBD1 as D (6 bases). Between the trimmed V and J ends, which lost 6 bases and 2 bases, there was a span of 20 bases. The CDR3 is made up of 17 amino acids.

This clonotype was seen many times. This chain connects TRBV27 to TRBJ1-5; a weak D match, TRBD1 (5 bases). The CDR3 totals 14 residues. CDR1 is MNHEY, CDR2 SMNVEV, per germline (reference sequence). The V gene lost 0 bases and the J gene lost 11 bases, with 14 bases spanning the gap. CDR3 region: CASSLSGGGTAQHF. The CDR3 DNA follows: TGTGCCAGCAGTTTATCGGGGGGGGGGACGGCCCAGCATTTT.

This clonotype has a handful of counts. The V gene is TRBV12-3 or TRBV12-4, the J gene TRBJ2-7, with a possible D match to TRBD2 (5 bases). The length of the CDR3 is 14 residues. V lost 3 bases and J 4 bases, leaving 13 bases between the germline ends. The CDR3 DNA is TGTGCCAGCAGTTTTAACGCGGGTTCTTACGAGCAGTACTTC. Translating gives CASSFNAGSYEQYF.